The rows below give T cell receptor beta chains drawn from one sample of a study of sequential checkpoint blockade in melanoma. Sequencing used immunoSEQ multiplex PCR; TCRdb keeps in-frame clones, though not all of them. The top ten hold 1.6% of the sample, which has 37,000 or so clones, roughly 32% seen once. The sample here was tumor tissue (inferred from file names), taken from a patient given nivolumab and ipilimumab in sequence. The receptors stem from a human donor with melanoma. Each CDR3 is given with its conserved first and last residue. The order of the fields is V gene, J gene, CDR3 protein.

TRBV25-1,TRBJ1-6,CASRLLDTYNSPLHF
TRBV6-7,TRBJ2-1,CASSEGYGTPYNEQFF
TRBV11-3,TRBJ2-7,CASSFDAGTYEQYF
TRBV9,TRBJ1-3,CASSRTPYMESGNTIYF
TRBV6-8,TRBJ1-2,CASSYSQVGGYGYTF
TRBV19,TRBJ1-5,CASLPTGQGGQPQHF
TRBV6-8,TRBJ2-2,CASSYVRGGTGELFF
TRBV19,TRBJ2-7,CASSLRSGTGGSSYEQYF
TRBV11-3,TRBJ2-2,CASSLRPHTGELFF
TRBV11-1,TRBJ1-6,CASSLPRGNSPLHF
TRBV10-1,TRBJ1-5,CASSGGQANQPQHF
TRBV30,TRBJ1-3,CAWSSTGNTIYF
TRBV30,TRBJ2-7,CAWSARTSRYEQYF
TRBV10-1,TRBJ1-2,CASSENRGCYGYTF
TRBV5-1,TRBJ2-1,CASSYSGTSGGKWNEQFF
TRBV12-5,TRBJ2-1,CASQRAGYSYNEQFF
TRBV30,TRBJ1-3,CAWRYPGFNRNTIYF
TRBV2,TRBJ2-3,CASSLAGGGTDTQYF
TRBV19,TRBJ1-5,CASSIGAGNLYSNQPQHF
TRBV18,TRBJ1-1,CASSPSGGTEAFF
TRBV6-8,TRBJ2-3,CASSPQLAGDTDTQYF
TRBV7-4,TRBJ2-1,CASSLRGLASYNEQFF
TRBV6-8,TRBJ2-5,CAISLGQAGETQYF
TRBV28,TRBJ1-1,CASNIMQGAGRGAFF
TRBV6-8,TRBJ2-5,CASSLGDSYQETQYF
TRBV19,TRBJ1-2,CASSAQRDRYTF
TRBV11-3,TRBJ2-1,CASSLLWGSSHNEQFF